This T cell receptor beta chain was sequenced for a study of beta chain features in type 1 diabetes. Expressed TCRB transcripts were sequenced because the isolated RNA had all been reverse transcribed beforehand. Clones were read by immunoSEQ multiplex PCR, and TCRdb kept only the in-frame ones, dropping some. The sample contains about 260,000 clones, 68% of which appear only once. V was cut by 5 bases and J by 5 bases, with 9 bases left in between. CDR3 length: 12 residues. Germline CDR1 reads SGHAT; CDR2 reads FQNNGV. This clonotype was sampled from a man aged 30 to 45 in good health. The V and J genes are TRBV11-2 and TRBJ1-1; D is unresolved. The material sequenced was naive CD4+ T cells from blood. The CDR3 protein is CASSQIITEAFF. The CDR3, as DNA: TGTGCCAGCAGCCAAATTATTACTGAAGCTTTCTTT.